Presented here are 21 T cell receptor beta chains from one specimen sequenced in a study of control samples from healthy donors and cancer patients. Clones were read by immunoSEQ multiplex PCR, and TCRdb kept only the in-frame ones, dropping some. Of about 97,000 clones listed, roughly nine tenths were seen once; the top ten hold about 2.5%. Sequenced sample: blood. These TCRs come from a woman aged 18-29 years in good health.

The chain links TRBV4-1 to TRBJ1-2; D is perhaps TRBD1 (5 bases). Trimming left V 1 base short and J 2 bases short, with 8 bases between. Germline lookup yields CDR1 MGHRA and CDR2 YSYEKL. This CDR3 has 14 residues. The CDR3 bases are TGCGCCAGCAGCCAAGGGACAAACAACTATGGCTACACCTTC. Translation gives CASSQGTNNYGYTF.

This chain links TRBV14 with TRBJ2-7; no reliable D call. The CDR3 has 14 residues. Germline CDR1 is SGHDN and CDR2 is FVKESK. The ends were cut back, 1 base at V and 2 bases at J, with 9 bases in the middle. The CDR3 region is CASSQAGSPYEQYF. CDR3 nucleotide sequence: TGTGCCAGCAGCCAAGCTGGATCACCCTACGAGCAGTACTTC.

CDR3 sequence reads: CASSPRVGVNTEAFF. CDR3 DNA: TGTGCCAGCAGCCCCCGGGTCGGCGTGAACACTGAAGCTTTCTTT. The V and J genes are TRBV7-9 and TRBJ1-1; no clear D. The CDR3 has 15 amino acids. Trimming left V 5 bases short and J 0 bases short, with 13 bases between. Germline V CDR1 and CDR2: SEHNR, FQNEAQ (reference sequence).

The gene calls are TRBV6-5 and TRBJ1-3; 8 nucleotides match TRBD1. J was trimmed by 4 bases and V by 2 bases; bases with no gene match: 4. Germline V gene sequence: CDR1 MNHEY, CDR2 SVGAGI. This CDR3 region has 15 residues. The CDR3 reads CASSYDGQGGNTIYF. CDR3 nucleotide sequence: TGTGCCAGCAGTTACGACGGACAGGGAGGAAACACCATATATTTT.

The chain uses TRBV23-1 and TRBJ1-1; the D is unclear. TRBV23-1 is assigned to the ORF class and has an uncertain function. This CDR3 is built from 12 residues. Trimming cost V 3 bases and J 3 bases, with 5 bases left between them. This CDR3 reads CASSHQDTEAFF. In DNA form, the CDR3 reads TGCGCCAGCAGTCACCAGGACACTGAAGCTTTCTTT.

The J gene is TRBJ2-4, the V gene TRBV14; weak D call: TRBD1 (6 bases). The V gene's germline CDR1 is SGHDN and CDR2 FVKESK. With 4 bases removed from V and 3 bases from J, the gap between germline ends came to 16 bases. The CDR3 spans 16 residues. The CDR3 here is CASSRVQGLGKNIQYF. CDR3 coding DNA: TGTGCCAGCAGCCGGGTCCAGGGGCTAGGCAAAAACATTCAGTACTTC. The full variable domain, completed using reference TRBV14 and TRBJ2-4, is EAGVTQFPSHSVIEKGQTVTLRCDPISGHDNLYWYRRVMGKEIKFLLHFVKESKQDESGMPNNRFLAERTGGTYSTLKVQPAELEDSGVYFCASSRVQGLGKNIQYFGAGTRLSVL.

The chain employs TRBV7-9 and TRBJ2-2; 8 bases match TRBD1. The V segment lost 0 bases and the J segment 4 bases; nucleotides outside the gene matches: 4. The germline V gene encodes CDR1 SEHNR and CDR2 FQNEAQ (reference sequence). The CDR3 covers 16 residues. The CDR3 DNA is TGTGCCAGCAGCTTAGCGGGGACAGGTTCCACCGGGGAGCTGTTTTTT. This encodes CASSLAGTGSTGELFF.

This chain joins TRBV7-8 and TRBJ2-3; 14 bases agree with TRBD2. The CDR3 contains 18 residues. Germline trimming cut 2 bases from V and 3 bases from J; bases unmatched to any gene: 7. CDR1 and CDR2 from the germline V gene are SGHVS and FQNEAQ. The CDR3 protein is CASSLLRGLAGVTDTQYF. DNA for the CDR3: TGTGCCAGCAGCTTACTCCGGGGACTAGCGGGAGTTACAGATACGCAGTATTTT.

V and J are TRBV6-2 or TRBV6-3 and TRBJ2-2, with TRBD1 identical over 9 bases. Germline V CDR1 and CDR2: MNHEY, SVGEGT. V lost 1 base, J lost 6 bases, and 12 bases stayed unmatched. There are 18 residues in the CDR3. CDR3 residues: CASSYLSLTGGGPGELFF. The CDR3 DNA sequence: TGTGCCAGCAGTTACTTGTCACTCACAGGGGGCGGTCCCGGGGAGCTGTTTTTT.

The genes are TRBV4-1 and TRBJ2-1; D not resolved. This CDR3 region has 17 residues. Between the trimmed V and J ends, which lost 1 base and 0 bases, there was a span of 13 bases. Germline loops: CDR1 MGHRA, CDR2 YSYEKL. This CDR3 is CASSQAQRLSSYNEQFF. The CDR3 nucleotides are TGCGCCAGCAGCCAAGCGCAGCGTTTGAGCTCCTACAATGAGCAGTTCTTC.

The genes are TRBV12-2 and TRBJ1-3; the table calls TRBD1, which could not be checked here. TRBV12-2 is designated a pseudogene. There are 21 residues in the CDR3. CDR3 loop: CASRLARDRGPSANIGNTIYF. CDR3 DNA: TGTGCAAGTCGCTTAGCCCGGGACAGAGGGCCCTCCGCGAATATTGGAAACACCATATATTTT.

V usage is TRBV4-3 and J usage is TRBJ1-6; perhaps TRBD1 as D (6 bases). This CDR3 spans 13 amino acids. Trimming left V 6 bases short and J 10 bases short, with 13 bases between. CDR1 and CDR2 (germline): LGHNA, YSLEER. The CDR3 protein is CASRTGFGSPLHF. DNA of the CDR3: TGCGCCAGCAGAACAGGGTTTGGGTCACCCCTCCACTTT.

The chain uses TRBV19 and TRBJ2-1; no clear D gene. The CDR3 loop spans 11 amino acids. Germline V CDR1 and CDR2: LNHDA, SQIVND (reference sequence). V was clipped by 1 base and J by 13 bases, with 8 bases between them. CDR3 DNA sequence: TGTGCCAGTAGTATAGGGACGGACCAGTTCTTC. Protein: CASSIGTDQFF.

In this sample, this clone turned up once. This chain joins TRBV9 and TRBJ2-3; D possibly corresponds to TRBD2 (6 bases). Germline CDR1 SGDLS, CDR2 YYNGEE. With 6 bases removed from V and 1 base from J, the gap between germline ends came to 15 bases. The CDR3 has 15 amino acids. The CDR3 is CASTLGGGGTDTQYF. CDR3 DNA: TGTGCCAGCACCCTCGGGGGTGGGGGCACAGATACGCAGTATTTT.

CDR3 bases: TGCGCCAGCAGTGACTTCCTTTCAGGGAGTGAGCAGTTCTTC. It specifies CASSDFLSGSEQFF. V and J are TRBV10-2 and TRBJ2-1, with D perhaps TRBD1 or TRBD2 (5 bases each). The CDR3 contains 14 residues. Trimming took off 3 bases at V and 9 bases at J, with 15 bases between the two ends. The germline V gene encodes CDR1 WSHSY and CDR2 SAAADI.

CDR3 amino acids: CATSDAGTGGSGRSTDTQYF. The CDR3 DNA follows: TGTGCCACCAGTGATGCCGGGACAGGGGGTAGCGGGAGGAGCACAGATACGCAGTATTTT. The chain recombines TRBV24-1 with TRBJ2-3; D possibly corresponds to TRBD1 (11 bases). The germline V gene encodes CDR1 KGHDR and CDR2 SFDVKD. The germline V and J ends were trimmed by 3 bases and 0 bases, with 24 bases remaining between them. The CDR3 has 20 amino acids.

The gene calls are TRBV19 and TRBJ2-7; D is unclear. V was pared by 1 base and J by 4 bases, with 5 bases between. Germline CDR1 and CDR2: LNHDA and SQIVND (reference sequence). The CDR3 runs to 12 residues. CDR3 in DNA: TGTGCCAGTAGTATAGGAGAATACGAGCAGTACTTC. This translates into CASSIGEYEQYF.

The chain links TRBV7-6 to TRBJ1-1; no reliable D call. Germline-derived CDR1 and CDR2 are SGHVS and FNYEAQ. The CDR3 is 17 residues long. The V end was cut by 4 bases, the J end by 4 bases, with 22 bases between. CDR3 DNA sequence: TGTGCCAGCAGCTCCTCAATCTCCACTGGCGGAGTCACTGAAGCTTTCTTT. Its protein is CASSSSISTGGVTEAFF. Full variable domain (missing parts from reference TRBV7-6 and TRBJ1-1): GAGVSQSPRYKVTKRGQDVALRCDPISGHVSLYWYRQALGQGPEFLTYFNYEAQQDKSGLPNDRFSAERPEGSISTLTIQRTEQRDSAMYRCASSSSISTGGVTEAFFGQGTRLTVV.

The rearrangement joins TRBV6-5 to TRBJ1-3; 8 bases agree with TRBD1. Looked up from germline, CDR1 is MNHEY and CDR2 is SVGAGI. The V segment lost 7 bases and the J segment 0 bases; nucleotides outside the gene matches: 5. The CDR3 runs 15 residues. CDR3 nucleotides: TGTGCCAGCAAGACAGGGGAAGACTCTGGAAACACCATATATTTT. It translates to CASKTGEDSGNTIYF.

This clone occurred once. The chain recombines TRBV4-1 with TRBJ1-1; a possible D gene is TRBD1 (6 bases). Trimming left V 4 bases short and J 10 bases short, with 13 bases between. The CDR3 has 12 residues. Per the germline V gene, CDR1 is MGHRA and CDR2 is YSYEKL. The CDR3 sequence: CASSPSGVRAFF. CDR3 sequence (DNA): TGCGCCAGCAGCCCGTCAGGGGTAAGAGCTTTCTTT.

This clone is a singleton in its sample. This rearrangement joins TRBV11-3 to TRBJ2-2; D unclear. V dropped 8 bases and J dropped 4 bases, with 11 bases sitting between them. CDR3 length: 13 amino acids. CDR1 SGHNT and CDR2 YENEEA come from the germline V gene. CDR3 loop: CASSRVVTGELFF. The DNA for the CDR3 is TGTGCCAGCTCTAGGGTGGTCACCGGGGAGCTGTTTTTT.